The entry below gives a single TCR beta chain sequence along with its context. As yet, its antigen is unknown. This record comes from a study of post-analysis software for immune sequencing data. General study findings and limits: About 5 TRBV segments occurring more often in patients than controls included TRBV5-6, TRBV5-1 and TRBV20-1. Normalized Chao1 diversity in multiple sclerosis patients fell significantly below that of controls.

TCR beta libraries were prepared from cDNA with unique molecular identifiers. MiXCR was run by TCRdb on the PCR reads, yielding one entry per CDR3 protein. The sample carries approximately 360,000 distinct CDR3 sequences, roughly 38% recorded once. This CDR3 has 15 residues. V trimming: 5 bases; J trimming: 2 bases; junction bases outside the gene matches: 5. Sequenced: blood. The sequence came from a girl between 5 and 17 years old with multiple sclerosis. This chain connects TRBV12-3 or TRBV12-4 to TRBJ2-3; TRBD1 matches at 9 bases. The CDR3 DNA reads TGTGCCAGCAGTCCCGGGACAGGGTTCACAGATACGCAGTATTTT. It yields the protein CASSPGTGFTDTQYF.